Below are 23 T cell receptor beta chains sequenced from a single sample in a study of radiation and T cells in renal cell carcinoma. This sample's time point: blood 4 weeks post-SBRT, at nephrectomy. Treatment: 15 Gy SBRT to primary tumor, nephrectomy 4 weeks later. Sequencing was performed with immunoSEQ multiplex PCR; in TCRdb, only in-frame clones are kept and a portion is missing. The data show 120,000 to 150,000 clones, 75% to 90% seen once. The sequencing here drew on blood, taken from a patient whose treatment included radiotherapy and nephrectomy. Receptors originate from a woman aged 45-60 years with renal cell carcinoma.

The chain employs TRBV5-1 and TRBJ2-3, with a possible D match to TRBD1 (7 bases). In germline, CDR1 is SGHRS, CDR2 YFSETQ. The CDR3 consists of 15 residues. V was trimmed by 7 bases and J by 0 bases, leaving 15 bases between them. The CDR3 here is CASCLGGQSTDTQYF. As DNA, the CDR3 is TGCGCCAGCTGCCTGGGGGGACAGAGCACAGATACGCAGTATTTT. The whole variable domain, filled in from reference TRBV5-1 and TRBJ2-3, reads KAGVTQTPRYLIKTRGQQVTLSCSPISGHRSVSWYQQTPGQGLQFLFEYFSETQRNKGNFPGRFSGRQFSNSRSEMNVSTLELGDSALYLCASCLGGQSTDTQYFGPGTRLTVL.

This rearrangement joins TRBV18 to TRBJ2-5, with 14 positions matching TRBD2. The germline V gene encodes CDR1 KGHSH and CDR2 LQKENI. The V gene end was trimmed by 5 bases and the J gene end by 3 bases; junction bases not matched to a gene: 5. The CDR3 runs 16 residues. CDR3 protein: CASSGTSGRPEETQYF. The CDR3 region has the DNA TGTGCCAGCTCAGGGACTAGCGGGAGACCCGAAGAGACCCAGTACTTC.

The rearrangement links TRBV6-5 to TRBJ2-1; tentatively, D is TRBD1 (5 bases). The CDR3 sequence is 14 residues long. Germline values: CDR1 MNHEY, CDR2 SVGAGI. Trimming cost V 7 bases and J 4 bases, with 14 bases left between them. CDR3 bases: TGTGCCAGCACCCTCAGGGCCGAATACAATGAGCAGTTCTTC. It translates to CASTLRAEYNEQFF.

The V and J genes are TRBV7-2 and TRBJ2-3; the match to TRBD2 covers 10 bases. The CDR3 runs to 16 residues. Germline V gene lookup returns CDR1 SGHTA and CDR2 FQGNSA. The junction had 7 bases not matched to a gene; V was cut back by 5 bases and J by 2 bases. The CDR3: CASSRGGLATTDTQYF. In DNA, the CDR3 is TGTGCCAGCAGCCGTGGGGGACTAGCGACCACAGATACGCAGTATTTT.

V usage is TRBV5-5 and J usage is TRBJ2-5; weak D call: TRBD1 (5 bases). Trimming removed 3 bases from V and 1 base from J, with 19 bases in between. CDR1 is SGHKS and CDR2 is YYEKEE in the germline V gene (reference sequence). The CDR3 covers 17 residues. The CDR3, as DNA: TGTGCCAGCAGCTGGGGTTTATTGGTCAGGGTCCAAGAGACCCAGTACTTC. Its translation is CASSWGLLVRVQETQYF.

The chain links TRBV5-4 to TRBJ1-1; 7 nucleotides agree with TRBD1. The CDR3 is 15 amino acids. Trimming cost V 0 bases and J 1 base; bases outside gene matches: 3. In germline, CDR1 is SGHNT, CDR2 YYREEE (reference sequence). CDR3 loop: CASSLAGTENTEAFF. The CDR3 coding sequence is TGTGCCAGCAGCTTGGCCGGGACAGAGAACACTGAAGCTTTCTTT.

CDR3 sequence (DNA): TGTGCCAGCAGGACTAGCGGGGGGCCCGGTGAGCAGTTCTTC. Protein sequence: CASRTSGGPGEQFF. The genes are TRBV25-1 and TRBJ2-1; 13 nucleotides align to TRBD2. The CDR3 totals 14 residues. Germline V lookup: CDR1 MGHDK, CDR2 SYGVNS. With 6 bases clipped from V and 9 bases from J, the junction kept 5 bases outside the gene matches.

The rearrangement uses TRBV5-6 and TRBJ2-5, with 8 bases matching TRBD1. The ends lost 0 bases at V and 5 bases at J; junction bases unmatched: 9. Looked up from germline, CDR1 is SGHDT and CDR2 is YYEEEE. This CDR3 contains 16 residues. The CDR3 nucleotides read TGTGCCAGCAGCTTGGGACCTAATCAGGGGGCGGAGACCCAGTACTTC. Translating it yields CASSLGPNQGAETQYF.

The CDR3 loop is CASSAYRQNTYEQYF. The CDR3 DNA follows: TGTGCCAGCAGTGCCTATCGACAGAACACCTACGAGCAGTACTTC. The chain recombines TRBV6-5 with TRBJ2-7; D may be TRBD1 (5 bases). V lost 5 bases and J 2 bases, leaving 16 bases between the germline ends. The length of the CDR3 is 15 residues. Looked up from germline, CDR1 is MNHEY and CDR2 is SVGAGI.

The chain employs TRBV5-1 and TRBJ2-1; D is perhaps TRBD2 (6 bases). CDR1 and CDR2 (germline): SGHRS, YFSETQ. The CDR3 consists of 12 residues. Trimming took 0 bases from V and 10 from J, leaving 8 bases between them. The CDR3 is CASSLGLAEQFF. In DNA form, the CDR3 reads TGCGCCAGCAGCTTGGGGCTAGCGGAGCAGTTCTTC.

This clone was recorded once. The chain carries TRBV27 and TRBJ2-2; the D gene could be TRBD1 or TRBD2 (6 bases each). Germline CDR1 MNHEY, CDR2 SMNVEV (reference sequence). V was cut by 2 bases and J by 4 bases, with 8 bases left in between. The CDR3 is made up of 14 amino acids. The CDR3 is CASSLGGGTGELFF. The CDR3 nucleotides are TGTGCCAGCAGTTTAGGAGGGGGCACCGGGGAGCTGTTTTTT.

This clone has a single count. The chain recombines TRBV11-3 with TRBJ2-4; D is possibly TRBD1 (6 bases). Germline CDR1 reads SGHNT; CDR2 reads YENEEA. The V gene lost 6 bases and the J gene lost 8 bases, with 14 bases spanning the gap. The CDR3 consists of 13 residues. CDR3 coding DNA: TGTGCCAGCAGTTGGACAGTGGAAGACATTCAGTACTTC. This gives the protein CASSWTVEDIQYF.

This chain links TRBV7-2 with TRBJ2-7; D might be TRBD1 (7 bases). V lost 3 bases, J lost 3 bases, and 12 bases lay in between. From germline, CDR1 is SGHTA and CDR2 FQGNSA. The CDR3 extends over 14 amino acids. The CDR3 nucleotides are TGTGCCAGCAGCTTTGCGGGACAGCTCTACGAGCAGTACTTC. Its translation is CASSFAGQLYEQYF. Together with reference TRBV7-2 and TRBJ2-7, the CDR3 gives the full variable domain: GAGVSQSPSNKVTEKGKDVELRCDPISGHTALYWYRQSLGQGLEFLIYFQGNSAPDKSGLPSDRFSAERTGGSVSTLTIQRTQQEDSAVYLCASSFAGQLYEQYFGPGTRLTVT.

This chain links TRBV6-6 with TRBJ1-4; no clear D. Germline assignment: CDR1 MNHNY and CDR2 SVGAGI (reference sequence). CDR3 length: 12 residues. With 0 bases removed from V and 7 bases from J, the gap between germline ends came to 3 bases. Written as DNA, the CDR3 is TGTGCCAGCAGTTACTCGGGTGAAAAACTGTTTTTT. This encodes CASSYSGEKLFF.

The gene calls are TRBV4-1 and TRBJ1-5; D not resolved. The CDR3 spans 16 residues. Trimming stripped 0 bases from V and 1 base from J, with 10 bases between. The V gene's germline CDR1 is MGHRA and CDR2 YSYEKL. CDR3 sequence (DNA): TGCGCCAGCAGCCAAGATCACGGACGGAGCAATCAGCCCCAGCATTTT. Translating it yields CASSQDHGRSNQPQHF.

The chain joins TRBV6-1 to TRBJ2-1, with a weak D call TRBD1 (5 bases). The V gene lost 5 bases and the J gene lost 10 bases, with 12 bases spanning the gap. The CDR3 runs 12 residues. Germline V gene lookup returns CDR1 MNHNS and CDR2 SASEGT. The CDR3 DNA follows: TGTGCCAGCAGTACGACAGCATGGGAGCAGTTCTTC. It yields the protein CASSTTAWEQFF.

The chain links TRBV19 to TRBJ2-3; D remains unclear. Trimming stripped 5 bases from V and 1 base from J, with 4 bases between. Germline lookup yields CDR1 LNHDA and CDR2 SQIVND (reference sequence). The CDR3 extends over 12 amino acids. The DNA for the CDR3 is TGTGCCAGTAGTCAGGGCACAGATACGCAGTATTTT. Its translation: CASSQGTDTQYF. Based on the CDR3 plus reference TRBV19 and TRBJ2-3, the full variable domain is DGGITQSPKYLFRKEGQNVTLSCEQNLNHDAMYWYRQDPGQGLRLIYYSQIVNDFQKGDIAEGYSVSREKKESFPLTVTSAQKNPTAFYLCASSQGTDTQYFGPGTRLTVL.

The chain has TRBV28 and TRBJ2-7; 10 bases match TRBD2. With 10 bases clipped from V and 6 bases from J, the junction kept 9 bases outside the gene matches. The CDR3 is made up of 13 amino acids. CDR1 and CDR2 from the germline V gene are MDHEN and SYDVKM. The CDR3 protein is CAIGTSVRGEQYF. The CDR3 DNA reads TGTGCCATCGGGACTAGCGTTAGAGGCGAGCAGTACTTC. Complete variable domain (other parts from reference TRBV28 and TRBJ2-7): DVKVTQSSRYLVKRTGEKVFLECVQDMDHENMFWYRQDPGLGLRLIYFSYDVKMKEKGDIPEGYSVSREKKERFSLILESASTNQTSMYLCAIGTSVRGEQYFGPGTRLTVT.

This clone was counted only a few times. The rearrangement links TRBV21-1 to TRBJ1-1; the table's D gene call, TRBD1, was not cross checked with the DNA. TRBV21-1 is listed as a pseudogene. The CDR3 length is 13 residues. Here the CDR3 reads CASSKVQDTEAFF. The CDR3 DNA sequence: TGTGCCAGCAGCAAAGTCCAGGACACTGAAGCTTTCTTT.

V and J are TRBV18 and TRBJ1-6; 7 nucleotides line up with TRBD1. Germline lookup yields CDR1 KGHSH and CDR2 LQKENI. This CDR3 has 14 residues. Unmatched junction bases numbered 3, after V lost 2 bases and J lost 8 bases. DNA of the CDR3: TGTGCCAGCTCACCAGGGACAGCCCATTCACCCCTCCACTTT. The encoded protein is CASSPGTAHSPLHF.

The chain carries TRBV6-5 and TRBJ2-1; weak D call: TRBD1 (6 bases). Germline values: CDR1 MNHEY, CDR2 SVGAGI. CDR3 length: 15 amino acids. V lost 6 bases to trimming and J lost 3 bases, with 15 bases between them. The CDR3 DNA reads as TGTGCCAGCAGCGAGACAGGCGGTAGCTACAATGAGCAGTTCTTC. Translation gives CASSETGGSYNEQFF.

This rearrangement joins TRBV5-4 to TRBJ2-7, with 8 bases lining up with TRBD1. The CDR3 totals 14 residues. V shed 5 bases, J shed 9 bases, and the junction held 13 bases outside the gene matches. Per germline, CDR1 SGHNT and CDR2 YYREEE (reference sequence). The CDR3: CASREGQGTAGQYF. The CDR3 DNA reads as TGTGCCAGCAGAGAAGGACAGGGCACGGCTGGGCAGTACTTC.

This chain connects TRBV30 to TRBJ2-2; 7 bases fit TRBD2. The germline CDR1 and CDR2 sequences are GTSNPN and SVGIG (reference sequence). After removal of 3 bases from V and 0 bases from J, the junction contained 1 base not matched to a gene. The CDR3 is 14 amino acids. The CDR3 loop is CAWRGLSNTGELFF. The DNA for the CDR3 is TGTGCCTGGAGGGGACTATCGAACACCGGGGAGCTGTTTTTT.